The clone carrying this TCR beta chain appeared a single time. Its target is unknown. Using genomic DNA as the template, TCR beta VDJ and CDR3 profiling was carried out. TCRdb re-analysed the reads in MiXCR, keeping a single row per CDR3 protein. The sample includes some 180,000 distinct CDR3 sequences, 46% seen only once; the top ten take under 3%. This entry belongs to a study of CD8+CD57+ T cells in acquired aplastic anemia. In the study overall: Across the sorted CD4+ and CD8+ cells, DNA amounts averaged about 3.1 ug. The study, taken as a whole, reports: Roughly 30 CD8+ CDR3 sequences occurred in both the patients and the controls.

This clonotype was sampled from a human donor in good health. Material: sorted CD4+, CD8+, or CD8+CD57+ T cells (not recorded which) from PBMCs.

CDR3 nucleotide sequence: TGCAGTGCTAGAGAGCAGCCTTATAATTCACCCCTCCACTTT. This translates into CSAREQPYNSPLHF. The chain links TRBV20-1 to TRBJ1-6; D remains ambiguous. The ends were cut back, 0 bases at V and 4 bases at J, with 7 bases in the middle. The CDR3 spans 14 residues. Germline lookup yields CDR1 DFQATT and CDR2 SNEGSKA (reference sequence).